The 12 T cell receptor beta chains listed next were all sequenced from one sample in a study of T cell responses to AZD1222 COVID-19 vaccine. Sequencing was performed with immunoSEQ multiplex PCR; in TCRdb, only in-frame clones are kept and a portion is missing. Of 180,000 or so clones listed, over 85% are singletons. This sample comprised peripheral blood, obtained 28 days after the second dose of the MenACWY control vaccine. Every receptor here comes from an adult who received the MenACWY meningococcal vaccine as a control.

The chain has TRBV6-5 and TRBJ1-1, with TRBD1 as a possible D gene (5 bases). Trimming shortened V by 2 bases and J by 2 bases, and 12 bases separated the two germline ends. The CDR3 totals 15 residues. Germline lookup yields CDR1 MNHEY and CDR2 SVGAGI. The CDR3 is CASSYPSQGNTEAFF. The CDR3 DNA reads TGTGCCAGCAGTTACCCGAGCCAGGGCAACACTGAAGCTTTCTTT.

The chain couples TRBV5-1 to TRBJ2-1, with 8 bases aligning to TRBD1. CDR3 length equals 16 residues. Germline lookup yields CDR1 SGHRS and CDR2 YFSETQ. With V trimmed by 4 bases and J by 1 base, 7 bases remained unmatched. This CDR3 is CASSGKTGASYNEQFF. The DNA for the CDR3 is TGCGCCAGCAGCGGAAAGACAGGGGCTTCCTACAATGAGCAGTTCTTC.

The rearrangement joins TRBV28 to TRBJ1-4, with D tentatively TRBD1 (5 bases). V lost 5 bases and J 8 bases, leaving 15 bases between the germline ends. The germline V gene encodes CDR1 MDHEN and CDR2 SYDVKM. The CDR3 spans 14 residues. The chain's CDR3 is CASSKGRGVEKLFF. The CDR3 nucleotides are TGTGCCAGCAGTAAGGGACGGGGAGTAGAAAAACTGTTTTTT.

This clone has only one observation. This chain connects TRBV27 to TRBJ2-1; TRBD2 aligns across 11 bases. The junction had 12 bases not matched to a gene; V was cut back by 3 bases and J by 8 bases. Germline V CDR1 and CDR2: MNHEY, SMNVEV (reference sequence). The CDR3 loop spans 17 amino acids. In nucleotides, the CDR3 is TGTGCCAGCAGTTTCTCAGACCTTAGCGGGGGGGTCTATGAGCAGTTCTTC. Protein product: CASSFSDLSGGVYEQFF.

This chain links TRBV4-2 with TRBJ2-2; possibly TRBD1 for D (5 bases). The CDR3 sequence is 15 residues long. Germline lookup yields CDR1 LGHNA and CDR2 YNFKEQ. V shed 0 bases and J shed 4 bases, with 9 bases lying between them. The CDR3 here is CASSQEFQGTGELFF. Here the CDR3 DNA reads TGTGCCAGCAGCCAAGAGTTTCAGGGCACCGGGGAGCTGTTTTTT.

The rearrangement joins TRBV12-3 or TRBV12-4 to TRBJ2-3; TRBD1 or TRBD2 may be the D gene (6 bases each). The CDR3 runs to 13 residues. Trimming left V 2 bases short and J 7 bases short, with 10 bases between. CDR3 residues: CASSLSGANTQYF. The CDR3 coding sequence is TGTGCCAGCAGTTTATCGGGGGCAAATACGCAGTATTTT.

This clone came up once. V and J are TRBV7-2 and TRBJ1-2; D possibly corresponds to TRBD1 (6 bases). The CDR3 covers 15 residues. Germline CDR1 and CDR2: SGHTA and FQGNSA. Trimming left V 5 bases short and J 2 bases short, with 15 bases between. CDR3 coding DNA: TGTGCCAGCAGCGCCCGAGCAGGGGCCAACTATGGCTACACCTTC. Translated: CASSARAGANYGYTF.

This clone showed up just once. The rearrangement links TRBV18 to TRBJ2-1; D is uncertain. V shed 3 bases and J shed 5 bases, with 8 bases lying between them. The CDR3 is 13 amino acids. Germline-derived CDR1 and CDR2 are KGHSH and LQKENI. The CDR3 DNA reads TGTGCCAGCTCACCCCTCATCGACAATGAGCAGTTCTTC. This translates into CASSPLIDNEQFF.

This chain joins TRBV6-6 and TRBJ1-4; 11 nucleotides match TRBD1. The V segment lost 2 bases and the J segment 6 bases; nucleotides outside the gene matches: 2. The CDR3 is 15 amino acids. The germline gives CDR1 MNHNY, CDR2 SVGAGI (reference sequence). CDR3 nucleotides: TGTGCCAGCAGTTACCCGGGACAGGGGGATGAAAAACTGTTTTTT. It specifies CASSYPGQGDEKLFF.

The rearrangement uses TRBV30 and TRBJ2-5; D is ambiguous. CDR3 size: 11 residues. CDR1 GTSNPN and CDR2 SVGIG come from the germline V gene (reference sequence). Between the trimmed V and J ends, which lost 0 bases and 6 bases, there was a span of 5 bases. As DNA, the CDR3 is TGTGCCTGGAGTGTAGCCAAGACCCAGTACTTC. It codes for CAWSVAKTQYF. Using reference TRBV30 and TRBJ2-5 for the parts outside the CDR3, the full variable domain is SQTIHQWPATLVQPVGSPLSLECTVEGTSNPNLYWYRQAAGRGLQLLFYSVGIGQISSEVPQNLSASRPQDRQFILSSKKLLLSDSGFYLCAWSVAKTQYFGPGTRLLVL.

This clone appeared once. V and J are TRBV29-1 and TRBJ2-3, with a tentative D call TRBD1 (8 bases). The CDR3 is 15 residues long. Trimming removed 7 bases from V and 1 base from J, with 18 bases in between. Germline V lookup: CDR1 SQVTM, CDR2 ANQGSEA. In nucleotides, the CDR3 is TGCAGCGGGCTCGACAGGGGAGGGGGCACAGATACGCAGTATTTT. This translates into CSGLDRGGGTDTQYF.

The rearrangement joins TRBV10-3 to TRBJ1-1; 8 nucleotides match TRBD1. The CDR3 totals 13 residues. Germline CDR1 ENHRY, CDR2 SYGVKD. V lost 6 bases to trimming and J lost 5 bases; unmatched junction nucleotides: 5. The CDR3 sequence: CAIRTGDSTEAFF. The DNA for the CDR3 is TGTGCCATCAGGACAGGGGACTCTACTGAAGCTTTCTTT.